This entry is about one T cell receptor beta chain. The antigen it recognizes is unknown. One base away there is no much larger clone; base qualities are not given. The sample comes from a study of blood T cell repertoires in COVID-19 (dated by TCRdb to between 2020 and 2021). About the full investigation: The collaborator samples originated in the United States, Italy and Spain and spanned the acute and convalescent phases of COVID-19. The dataset comprised deeply sampled blood TCRbeta repertoires from subjects exposed to, actively infected with, or recovered from COVID-19. The material from the prospective study consisted of cDNA or gDNA derived from T cells, B-cell-depleted T cells, or PBMCs. Samples were obtained from the ongoing ImmuneRACE study (first 160 participants) and from over 1,000 subjects provided by 6 global collaborators. The repertoires were released in a freely available public database intended as a resource for research on the immune response to SARS-CoV-2. A de-identified subject ID, COVID-19 status, age in years and sex were almost always included in the sample metadata. Where HLA class I and class II types were available, the types were taken from metadata supplied by the sample provider, not from assay-based typing.

Paper-wide results and their limitations: Clinical and demographic metadata were provided uncurated, with the amount varying by source and participant.

TCRbeta CDR3 regions were amplified from genomic DNA by means of the immunoSEQ Assay, a bias-controlled multiplex PCR. The original methods were these. The number of nucleated cells in each sample was estimated from the amplification of reference gene primers within the assay. To quantify the absolute abundance of each unique TCRbeta CDR3 rearrangement, sequence reads were collapsed and filtered. For each sample, productive Simpson clonality was calculated as the square root of Simpson's diversity index across productive rearrangements. TCRdb holds this immuneACCESS table with in-frame rearrangements only. Some clones are missing; in checked studies, unresolved V genes explain under half, and the rest has no known cause. That table furnishes V, J and clone size, whereas the DNA furnished D and trimming. This sample lists approximately 220,000 clones; around 82% were detected once. Approximately 4.8% of the sample comes from the top ten.

The CDR3 numbers 13 residues from cysteine through phenylalanine. Only the CDR3 DNA stays, 39 bases, in frame from base 1. V loses 0 bases, J loses 6 bases, and the germline ends lie 9 bases apart. CDR1 and CDR2, looked up from the germline V gene, are SGHRS and YFSETQ. Each collaborating institution followed its own protocols to collect whole blood in K2EDTA tubes. For TCRbeta analysis, collaborator samples were shipped as frozen whole blood, as isolated PBMCs, or as DNA extracted from either sample type. Sequenced input: peripheral blood. This TCR was recovered from a woman in her sixties or seventies with acute or convalescent COVID-19. Rearrangement joined TRBV5-1 to TRBJ1-2; no D gene can be assigned with confidence. The nucleotides read TGCGCCAGCAGCTTGGGGCAGGCAAATGGCTACACCTTC. Protein translation: CASSLGQANGYTF.